The next 19 T cell receptor beta chains were all read from a single sample in a study of monozygotic twins with inflammatory bowel disease. TCRdb re-analyzed the 5' RACE reads; it lists each CDR3 protein once, without DNA. The ten most abundant clones cover 2.4% of a sample with about 160,000 distinct CDR3 sequences. What was sequenced was blood. Receptors originate from a human donor with ulcerative colitis or Crohn's disease, or a healthy co-twin of an affected twin (not recorded which).

This sequence joins TRBV7-9 and TRBJ1-4. This CDR3 comprises 12 residues. Per the germline V gene, CDR1 is SEHNR and CDR2 is FQNEAQ (reference sequence). The CDR3 is CASSAEGEKLFF.

This chain joins TRBV15 and TRBJ2-3; the D gene TCRdb calls, TRBD2, cannot be checked with no DNA. The CDR3 length is 20 residues. Germline CDR1 is LNHNV and CDR2 is YYDKDF (reference sequence). The CDR3 loop is CATSRGMGTVAGGSTDTQYF. Together with reference TRBV15 and TRBJ2-3, the CDR3 gives the full variable domain: DAMVIQNPRYQVTQFGKPVTLSCSQTLNHNVMYWYQQKSSQAPKLLFHYYDKDFNNEADTPDNFQSRRPNTSFCFLDIRSPGLGDTAMYLCATSRGMGTVAGGSTDTQYFGPGTRLTVL.

This chain links TRBV10-3 with TRBJ2-5; TCRdb picks TRBD2, but there is no DNA to check that call. CDR1 and CDR2 from the germline V gene are ENHRY and SYGVKD. The CDR3 runs to 15 residues. The CDR3 loop is CAISEGGNEVETQYF.

CDR3 sequence: CASSFWEMNTGELFF. V is TRBV12-3 or TRBV12-4 and J is TRBJ2-2. This CDR3 spans 15 amino acids.

The chain recombines TRBV20-1 with TRBJ2-1; the D call of TRBD2 rests on TCRdb alone, since no DNA is present to check it. The germline V gene encodes CDR1 DFQATT and CDR2 SNEGSKA (reference sequence). This CDR3 spans 17 amino acids. The CDR3 is CSARDRRRTSFDNEQFF.

The rearrangement joins TRBV20-1 to TRBJ2-7; TCRdb lists TRBD2, though no DNA is available to test this call. CDR3 length: 14 amino acids. In germline, CDR1 is DFQATT, CDR2 SNEGSKA (reference sequence). The CDR3 sequence is CSAQEGGGPYEQYF.

V and J are TRBV11-3 and TRBJ2-3. Germline CDR1 SGHNT, CDR2 YENEEA. This CDR3 contains 15 residues. CDR3: CASSLDSGGTDTQYF.

The V gene is TRBV18, the J gene TRBJ1-1; as DNA is missing, the TRBD1 call by TCRdb cannot be tested. Looked up from germline, CDR1 is KGHSH and CDR2 is LQKENI. The length of the CDR3 is 15 residues. CDR3 region: CASSPPGGRGTEAFF.

The J gene is TRBJ2-7, the V gene TRBV6-1; TCRdb indicates TRBD2, and absent DNA this call remains unverified. This CDR3 has 17 residues. Germline CDR1 and CDR2: MNHNS and SASEGT. The CDR3 region is CASRGLAGTKASYEQYF.

The chain joins TRBV5-1 to TRBJ2-1; without DNA, the TCRdb call of TRBD1 cannot be checked. There are 16 residues in the CDR3. Germline V gives CDR1 SGHRS, CDR2 YFSETQ. The CDR3 is CASSYSGPSSYNEQFF.

This chain joins TRBV4-2 and TRBJ1-4; TCRdb's D call, TRBD1, is unchecked because there is no DNA. The CDR3 runs to 16 residues. CDR1 and CDR2 (germline): LGHNA, YNFKEQ. CDR3 residues: CASSQGRAGTNEKLFF.

The rearrangement links TRBV6-1 to TRBJ2-2; TCRdb reports TRBD1, a call that lacks DNA to check it against. CDR1 and CDR2 from the germline V gene are MNHNS and SASEGT. CDR3 size: 14 residues. The CDR3 region is CAHPDRQNTGELFF.

The chain is built from TRBV20-1 and TRBJ1-6. The germline CDR1 and CDR2 sequences are DFQATT and SNEGSKA (reference sequence). The CDR3 contains 13 residues. The CDR3 sequence: CSARPSYNSPLHF.

The chain couples TRBV6-1 to TRBJ2-5. The CDR3 extends over 15 amino acids. Germline CDR1 is MNHNS and CDR2 is SASEGT. The CDR3 sequence is CASSEAGQNQETQYF.

This chain connects TRBV29-1 to TRBJ1-1. This CDR3 is built from 13 residues. Germline V gives CDR1 SQVTM, CDR2 ANQGSEA. CDR3 region: CSVASVANTEAFF.

V usage is TRBV5-5 and J usage is TRBJ2-7; TCRdb reports TRBD1, a call that lacks DNA to check it against. Germline V lookup: CDR1 SGHKS, CDR2 YYEKEE (reference sequence). The CDR3 is 14 residues long. The chain's CDR3 is CASSATGSSYEQYF.

The J gene is TRBJ2-7, the V gene TRBV25-1; absent DNA, TCRdb's TRBD1 call cannot be checked. This CDR3 has 14 residues. Germline V gene sequence: CDR1 MGHDK, CDR2 SYGVNS. CDR3 amino acids: CASSVSNPGWEQYF.

The chain employs TRBV20-1 and TRBJ2-3; TCRdb picks TRBD2, but there is no DNA to check that call. The CDR3 is 15 amino acids. Germline CDR1 is DFQATT and CDR2 is SNEGSKA (reference sequence). The CDR3 here is CSARDRGRAVDTQYF.

CDR3 in amino acids: CASSLATGTGSRAFF. The chain combines TRBV7-9 with TRBJ1-1; TCRdb designates TRBD1, a call that cannot be tested without DNA. This CDR3 contains 15 residues. The germline V gene has CDR1 SEHNR and CDR2 FQNEAQ (reference sequence). The whole variable domain, remainder taken from reference TRBV7-9 and TRBJ1-1, is DTGVSQNPRHKITKRGQNVTFRCDPISEHNRLYWYRQTLGQGPEFLTYFQNEAQLEKSRLLSDRFSAERPKGSFSTLEIQRTEQGDSAMYLCASSLATGTGSRAFFGQGTRLTVV.